These T cell receptor beta chains were read from a single sample in a study of PD-L1 blockade in urothelial cancer. Clones were sequenced by immunoSEQ multiplex PCR, and TCRdb holds only the in-frame ones, with some missing. The sample lists about 120,000 clones; 80% to 90% were seen once. Sequenced material: PBMCs, taken around atezolizumab (anti-PD-L1) treatment. The receptors shown here come from a man aged 60 to 75 with urothelial cancer. The conserved cysteine and the conserved F or W are not part of the CDR3 here.

v_call,j_call,cdr3_aa
TRBV7-9,TRBJ1-1,ASSPGQGIGEAF
TRBV6-1,TRBJ2-7,ASSERDSYYEQY
TRBV2,TRBJ2-1,ASTGVVQF
TRBV19,TRBJ1-5,ASSTEQGRSNQPQH
TRBV11-2,TRBJ1-1,ASRERGEAF
TRBV9,TRBJ2-7,ASSPRGDRVTYEQY
TRBV7-9,TRBJ2-7,ASSLGSGATYEQY
TRBV7-3,TRBJ2-3,ASSWAGTSTDTQY
TRBV25-1,TRBJ2-1,ASSEGHYNEQF
TRBV5-1,TRBJ2-7,ASSLELAGIPGGEQY
TRBV5-6,TRBJ2-7,ASSLAVSSYEQY
TRBV4-1,TRBJ2-2,ASSQDTARTGELF
TRBV5-6,TRBJ1-5,ASSYRDRVNQPQH
TRBV7-2,TRBJ2-5,ASSLGSGGGETQY
TRBV28,TRBJ2-7,ASYQQGYYEQY
TRBV5-8,TRBJ2-5,ASSLGRETQY
TRBV6-5,TRBJ2-2,ASSYSTGSSAGELF
TRBV9,TRBJ1-2,ASSVDAGSYGYT
TRBV19,TRBJ2-7,ASSPSGISEQY
TRBV4-1,TRBJ2-1,ASSHAGQGYYNEQF
TRBV7-9,TRBJ1-4,ASSLGNSLNEKLF
TRBV9,TRBJ2-1,ASSVGLAGGDNEQF
TRBV5-6,TRBJ1-5,ASSFTWDRGPQAQH
TRBV10-3,TRBJ2-1,AQIRPGGNEQF
TRBV6-5,TRBJ1-4,ASSYSTLGDEKLF
TRBV5-6,TRBJ2-7,ASSLVSAGVSEQY
TRBV5-1,TRBJ1-2,ASSSDGDRIYGYT
TRBV7-9,TRBJ1-5,ASSPGGPKGQPQH
TRBV19,TRBJ2-7,ASSISRGYEQY